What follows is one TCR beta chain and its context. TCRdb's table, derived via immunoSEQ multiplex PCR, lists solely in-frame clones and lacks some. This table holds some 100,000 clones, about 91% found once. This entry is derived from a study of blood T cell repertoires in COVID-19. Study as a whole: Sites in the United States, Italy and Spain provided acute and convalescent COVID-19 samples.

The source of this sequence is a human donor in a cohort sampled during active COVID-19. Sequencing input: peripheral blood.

This chain's CDR3 is CASSPRGQLTLSYNEQFF. The CDR3 nucleotides are TGTGCCAGCAGCCCCAGGGGACAGTTGACCCTCTCCTACAATGAGCAGTTCTTC. The chain joins TRBV5-5 to TRBJ2-1; 7 nucleotides agree with TRBD1. This CDR3 comprises 18 residues. The trim removed 4 bases at V and 0 bases at J, leaving 13 bases unmatched. Germline CDR1 SGHKS, CDR2 YYEKEE (reference sequence).